This T cell receptor (beta chain) was found in a study of blood T cell repertoires in COVID-19. The overall study: Spain, Italy and the United States supplied samples that represented acute and convalescent COVID-19. From T cells, B-cell-depleted T cells, or PBMCs came the material, which was cDNA or gDNA.

Authors' methods: How many nucleated cells were present was estimated from reference gene primer amplification. Repertoires were generated with immunoSEQ multiplex PCR, while TCRdb's copy carries only in-frame clones and drops some. Clone size and the V and J calls come from that table; the DNA yielded D and trimming. The table records about 120,000 clones, around three quarters of them present only once. The CDR3 sequence is 16 residues long. Germline CDR1 and CDR2: SGHVS and FQNEAQ. Trimming shortened V by 3 bases and J by 5 bases, and 19 bases separated the two germline ends. The rearrangement joins TRBV7-8 to TRBJ2-5, with a tentative D call TRBD2 (6 bases). The receptor's source is a man in his 60s with active or convalescent COVID-19. The source material was peripheral blood. The CDR3 nucleotides read TGTGCCAGCAGCTTTAGGGGACTCCCCGGGGAGGAGACCCAGTACTTC. This codes for CASSFRGLPGEETQYF.